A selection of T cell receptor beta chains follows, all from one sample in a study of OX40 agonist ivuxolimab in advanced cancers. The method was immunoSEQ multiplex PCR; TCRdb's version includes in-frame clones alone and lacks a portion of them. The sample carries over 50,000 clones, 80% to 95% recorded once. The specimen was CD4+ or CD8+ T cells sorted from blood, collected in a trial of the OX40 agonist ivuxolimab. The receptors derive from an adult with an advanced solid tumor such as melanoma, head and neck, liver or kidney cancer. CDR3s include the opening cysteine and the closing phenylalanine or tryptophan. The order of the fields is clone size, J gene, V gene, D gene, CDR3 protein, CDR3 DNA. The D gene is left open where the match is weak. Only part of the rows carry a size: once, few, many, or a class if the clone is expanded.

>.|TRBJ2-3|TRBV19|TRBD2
CASTPGLAPRTDTQYF
TGTGCCAGTACCCCGGGACTAGCTCCTCGCACAGATACGCAGTATTTT
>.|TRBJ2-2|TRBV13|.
CASSLVTDANTGELFF
TGTGCCAGCAGCTTAGTGACAGACGCGAACACCGGGGAGCTGTTTTTT
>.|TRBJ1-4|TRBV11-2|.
CASSLVMTEKLFF
TGTGCCAGCAGCTTAGTAATGACTGAAAAACTGTTTTTT
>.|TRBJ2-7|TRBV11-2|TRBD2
CASTAPTSGYSEQYF
TGTGCCAGCACCGCCCCAACTAGCGGGTATAGCGAGCAGTACTTC
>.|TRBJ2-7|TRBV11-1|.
CASSLDGTEQYF
TGTGCCAGCAGCTTAGACGGAACCGAGCAGTACTTC
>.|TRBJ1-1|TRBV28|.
CASSLEGVGTEAFF
TGTGCCAGCAGTTTGGAGGGGGTGGGCACTGAAGCTTTCTTT
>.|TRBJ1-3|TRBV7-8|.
CASSLTHSSGNTIYF
TGTGCCAGCAGCTTAACTCACTCCTCTGGAAACACCATATATTTT
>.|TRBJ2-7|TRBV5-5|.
CASSTSYEQYF
TGTGCCAGCAGCACCTCATACGAGCAGTACTTC
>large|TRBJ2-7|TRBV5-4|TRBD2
CASSQLAGFDEQYF
TGTGCCAGCAGCCAACTAGCGGGATTTGACGAGCAGTACTTC
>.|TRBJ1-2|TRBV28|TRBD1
CASRIQAGGFYGYTF
TGTGCCAGCAGGATCCAGGCAGGGGGCTTCTATGGCTACACCTTC
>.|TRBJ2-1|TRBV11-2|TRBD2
CASSKYVTSGRKGEQFF
TGTGCCAGCAGCAAGTATGTTACTAGCGGGAGAAAGGGTGAGCAGTTCTTC